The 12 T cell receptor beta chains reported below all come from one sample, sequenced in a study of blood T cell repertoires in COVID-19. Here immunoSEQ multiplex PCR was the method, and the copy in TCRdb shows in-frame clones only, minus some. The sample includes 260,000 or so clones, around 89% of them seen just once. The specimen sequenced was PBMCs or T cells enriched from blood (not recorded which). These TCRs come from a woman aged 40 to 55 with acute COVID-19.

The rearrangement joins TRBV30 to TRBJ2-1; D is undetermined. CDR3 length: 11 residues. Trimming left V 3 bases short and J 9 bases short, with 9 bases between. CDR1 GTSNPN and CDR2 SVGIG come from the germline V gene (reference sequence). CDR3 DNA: TGTGCCTGGAGCCCAGAGGTTGAGCAGTTCTTC. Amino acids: CAWSPEVEQFF.

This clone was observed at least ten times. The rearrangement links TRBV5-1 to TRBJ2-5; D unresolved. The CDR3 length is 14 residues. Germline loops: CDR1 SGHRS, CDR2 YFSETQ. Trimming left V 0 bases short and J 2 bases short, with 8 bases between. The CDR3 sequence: CASSLVLGQETQYF. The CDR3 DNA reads TGCGCCAGCAGCTTGGTCCTAGGACAAGAGACCCAGTACTTC.

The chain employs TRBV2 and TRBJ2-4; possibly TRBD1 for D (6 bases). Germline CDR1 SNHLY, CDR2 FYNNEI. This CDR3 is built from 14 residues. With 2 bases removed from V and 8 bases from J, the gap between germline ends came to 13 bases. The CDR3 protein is CASSENSYRDIQYF. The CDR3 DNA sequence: TGTGCCAGCAGTGAAAACTCTTACAGGGACATTCAGTACTTC.

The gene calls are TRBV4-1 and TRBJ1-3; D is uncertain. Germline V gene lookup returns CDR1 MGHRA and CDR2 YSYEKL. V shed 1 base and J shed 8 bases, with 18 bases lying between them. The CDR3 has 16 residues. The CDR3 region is CASSQAYREGRDTIYF. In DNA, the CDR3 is TGCGCCAGCAGCCAAGCCTATCGAGAGGGTCGAGACACCATATATTTT.

CDR3 residues: CASSQELQGYGYTF. As DNA, the CDR3 is TGTGCCAGCAGCCAAGAGTTACAGGGGTATGGCTACACCTTC. The V gene is TRBV3-1 (or the pseudogene TRBV3-2), the J gene TRBJ1-2, with 7 bases identical to TRBD1. The junction had 3 bases not matched to a gene; V was cut back by 0 bases and J by 5 bases. The V gene's germline CDR1 is LGHDT and CDR2 YNNKEL (reference sequence). The CDR3 loop spans 14 amino acids.

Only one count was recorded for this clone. CDR3 amino acids: CASSLSPQETAFF. The CDR3 nucleotides read TGCGCCAGCAGCTTGTCCCCACAGGAGACGGCTTTCTTT. V is TRBV5-1 and J is TRBJ1-1; the D gene is possibly TRBD1 (5 bases). The V end lost 1 base, the J end lost 11 bases, and 15 bases lay between the germline ends. Germline V gene lookup returns CDR1 SGHRS and CDR2 YFSETQ. There are 13 residues in the CDR3.

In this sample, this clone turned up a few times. The CDR3, as DNA: TGTGCCAGCAGTCCTCAGGGGGCGCAGTACTTC. Amino acids: CASSPQGAQYF. The V gene is TRBV28, the J gene TRBJ2-7, with TRBD1 matching over 8 bases. The V and J ends lost 5 bases and 9 bases, in that order; junction bases with no gene match: 3. This CDR3 comprises 11 residues. Germline V CDR1 and CDR2: MDHEN, SYDVKM.

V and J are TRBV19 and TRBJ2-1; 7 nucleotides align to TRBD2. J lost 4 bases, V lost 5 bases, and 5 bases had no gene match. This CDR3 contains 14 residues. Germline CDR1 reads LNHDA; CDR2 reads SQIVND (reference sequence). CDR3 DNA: TGTGCCAGTAGTGGGTGGGGACTATACAATGAGCAGTTCTTC. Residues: CASSGWGLYNEQFF.

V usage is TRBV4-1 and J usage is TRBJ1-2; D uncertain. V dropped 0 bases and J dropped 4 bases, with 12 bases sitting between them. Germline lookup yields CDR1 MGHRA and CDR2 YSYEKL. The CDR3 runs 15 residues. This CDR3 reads CASSQDPGPLYGYTF. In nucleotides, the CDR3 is TGCGCCAGCAGCCAAGATCCAGGCCCGCTCTATGGCTACACCTTC.

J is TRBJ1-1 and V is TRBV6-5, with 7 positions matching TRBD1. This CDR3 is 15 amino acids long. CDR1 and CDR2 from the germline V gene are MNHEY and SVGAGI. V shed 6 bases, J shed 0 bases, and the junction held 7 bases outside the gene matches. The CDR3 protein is CASSDTGQMNTEAFF. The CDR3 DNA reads TGTGCCAGCAGCGACACGGGACAGATGAACACTGAAGCTTTCTTT.

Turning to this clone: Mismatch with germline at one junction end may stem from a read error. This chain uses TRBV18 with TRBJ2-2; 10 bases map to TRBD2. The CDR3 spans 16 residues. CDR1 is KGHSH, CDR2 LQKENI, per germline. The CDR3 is CASSPLGLANSGELFF. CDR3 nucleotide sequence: TGTGCCAGCTCACCTCTGGGACTAGCGAACTCCGGGGAGCTGTTTTTT. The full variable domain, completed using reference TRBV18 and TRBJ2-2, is NAGVMQNPRHLVRRRGQEARLRCSPMKGHSHVYWYRQLPEEGLKFMVYLQKENIIDESGMPKERFSAEFPKEGPSILRIQQVVRGDSAAYFCASSPLGLANSGELFFGEGSRLTVL.

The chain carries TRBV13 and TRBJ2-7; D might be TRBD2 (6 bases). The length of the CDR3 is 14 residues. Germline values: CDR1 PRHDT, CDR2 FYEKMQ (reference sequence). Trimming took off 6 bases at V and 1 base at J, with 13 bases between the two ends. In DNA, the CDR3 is TGTGCCAGCAGTTACGGGGGAGAATCCTACGAGCAGTACTTC. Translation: CASSYGGESYEQYF. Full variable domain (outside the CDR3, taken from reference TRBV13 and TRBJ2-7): AAGVIQSPRHLIKEKRETATLKCYPIPRHDTVYWYQQGPGQDPQFLISFYEKMQSDKGSIPDRFSAQQFSDYHSELNMSSLELGDSALYFCASSYGGESYEQYFGPGTRLTVT.